This TCR beta chain was retrieved from a study of blood T cell repertoires in COVID-19. At the level of the study: The United States, Italy and Spain provided the acute and convalescent COVID-19 samples.

Across roughly 25 US areas, participants ranged in age from roughly 18 to 95 years. Clinical histories supplied by participants themselves formed the basis of cohort assignment. This CDR3 spans 14 amino acids. In germline, CDR1 is SNHLY, CDR2 FYNNEI. V lost 11 bases and J lost 8; bases outside the gene matches: 15. Assay: immunoSEQ multiplex PCR; the TCRdb copy retains only in-frame clones and omits some. Among 450,000 to 600,000 clones, roughly nine tenths were seen once, and the ten largest hold roughly 0.7%. This clone was seen more than once but under ten times. The chain uses TRBV2 and TRBJ1-2; 9 bases align to TRBD1. The TCR was taken from a woman in her late teens or twenties who had recovered from COVID-19. Input material: PBMCs or T cells enriched from blood (not recorded which). The CDR3 region is CAATFLGQGGGYTF. The CDR3 region has the DNA TGTGCCGCTACTTTTTTGGGACAGGGCGGAGGCTACACCTTC. Looking up the rest from reference TRBV2 and TRBJ1-2 gives the full variable domain: EPEVTQTPSHQVTQMGQEVILRCVPISNHLYFYWYRQILGQKVEFLVSFYNNEISEKSEIFDDQFSVERPDGSNFTLKIRSTKLEDSAMYFCAATFLGQGGGYTFGSGTRLTVV.